This T cell receptor (beta chain) emerged from a study of blood T cell repertoires in COVID-19. Study-wide background: Sites in the United States, Italy and Spain provided acute and convalescent COVID-19 samples. Sources were T cells, B-cell-depleted T cells, or PBMCs; the material itself was cDNA or gDNA.

In the original analysis: Amplifying reference gene primers gave estimates of nucleated cell counts. Sequencing used immunoSEQ multiplex PCR; TCRdb keeps in-frame clones, though not all of them. V, J and clone size are taken as reported in that table, and D and trimming were inferred from the DNA itself. The repertoire has 55,000 to 80,000 clones, 75% to 90% of them found once; the top ten carry 8.2%. CDR1 is MNHEY and CDR2 is SVGEGT in the germline V gene. The germline V and J ends were trimmed by 1 base and 6 bases, with 13 bases remaining between them. CDR3 size: 15 residues. This TCR was sampled from a man aged 50-60 years with active COVID-19. Sequencing used peripheral blood. This chain joins TRBV6-2 or TRBV6-3 and TRBJ2-1, with a possible D match to TRBD1 (6 bases). The CDR3 here is CASSYFGPGVNEQFF. The CDR3 DNA is TGTGCCAGCAGTTACTTTGGTCCAGGGGTCAATGAGCAGTTCTTC.